Listed below are T cell receptor beta chains from one sample, sequenced in a study of CD8+ T cells in alopecia areata. Only in-frame clones appear in the TCRdb table, and some are missing; sequencing was by immunoSEQ multiplex PCR. The sample lists 100,000 to 150,000 clones; 58% were seen once. Sequencing was performed on CD8+ T cells sorted from blood, taken at week 4, from a patient treated with tofacitinib. The receptors here all came from a human donor with alopecia areata. CDR3s include the opening cysteine and the closing phenylalanine or tryptophan. The D gene is left open where the match is weak. Some rows have no size entry. The others give once, few or many, or a class for an expanded clone.

-,-,TRBJ1-1,15,TRBV15,TGTGCCACCAGGCGTCAGGCCGATTCGAACACTGAAGCTTTCTTT,CATRRQADSNTEAFF
TRBD1,-,TRBJ1-1,15,TRBV5-6,TGTGCCAGCAGCGAAGGACAGGGGTTGGACACTGAAGCTTTCTTT,CASSEGQGLDTEAFF
-,-,TRBJ1-1,15,TRBV5-6,TGTGCCAGCAGCTTGGTGAGGGGGTCAAACACTGAAGCTTTCTTT,CASSLVRGSNTEAFF
-,-,TRBJ2-3,15,TRBV18,TGTGCCAGCTCACCACCCCCTGACAGGACAGATACGCAGTATTTT,CASSPPPDRTDTQYF
-,-,TRBJ2-6,15,TRBV30,TGTGCCTGGAGTGTAGACCCCTCTGGGGCCAACGTCCTGACTTTC,CAWSVDPSGANVLTF
TRBD1,-,TRBJ1-2,15,TRBV7-3,TGTGCCAGCAGCATAATGGACAGGGGTAGCTATGGCTACACCTTC,CASSIMDRGSYGYTF
TRBD1,few,TRBJ1-6,15,TRBV4-3,TGCGCCAGCAGCCAAGGGACAGGAGGTAATTCACCCCTCCACTTT,CASSQGTGGNSPLHF
-,-,TRBJ2-5,13,TRBV15,TGTGCCACCAGCAGAGAGGGCCAAGAGACCCAGTACTTC,CATSREGQETQYF
TRBD2,few,TRBJ2-1,16,TRBV4-3,TGCGCCAGCAGCCAAGATAGCGGGGGGGACTACAATGAGCAGTTCTTC,CASSQDSGGDYNEQFF
-,few,TRBJ1-1,13,TRBV18,TGTGCCAGCTCACCCATGGACAGCTTTGAAGCTTTCTTT,CASSPMDSFEAFF
-,-,TRBJ1-5,17,TRBV29-1,TGCAGCGTGGATAGGGGATACCTCGCGTATAGCAATCAGCCCCAGCATTTT,CSVDRGYLAYSNQPQHF
-,-,TRBJ2-2,16,TRBV28,TGTGCCAGCGGGGTATGGATGGCAACGAACACCGGGGAGCTGTTTTTT,CASGVWMATNTGELFF
TRBD1,-,TRBJ1-1,15,TRBV19,TGTGCCAGTATCCCGCAGGGGGCGTTCGGCACTGAAGCTTTCTTT,CASIPQGAFGTEAFF
TRBD2,-,TRBJ2-1,15,TRBV29-1,TGCAGCGTTGAAGGTGCGGGGGGTATCTACAATGAGCAGTTCTTC,CSVEGAGGIYNEQFF
-,-,TRBJ2-6,16,TRBV6-6,TGTGCCAGCAGTTACGGCCTACCCAGTGGGGCCAACGTCCTGACTTTC,CASSYGLPSGANVLTF
-,-,TRBJ2-7,14,TRBV4-1,TGCGCCAGCAGCCCGGACAGTTTCTCCTACGAGCAGTACTTC,CASSPDSFSYEQYF
-,few,TRBJ1-6,13,TRBV29-1,TGCAGCGCTGAAGACGGATATAATTCACCCCTCCACTTT,CSAEDGYNSPLHF
-,-,TRBJ1-6,12,TRBV10-3,TGTGCCATCAGTGAGGGCAATTCACCCCTCCACTTT,CAISEGNSPLHF
-,-,TRBJ1-5,13,TRBV6-4,TGTGCCAGCAGTGCCCAGCCCGAACAGCCCCAGCATTTT,CASSAQPEQPQHF
TRBD2,-,TRBJ2-1,15,TRBV28,TGTGCCAGCAGTGTTAGCGGGGGGTCCTACAATGAGCAGTTCTTC,CASSVSGGSYNEQFF
-,-,TRBJ2-2,14,TRBV29-1,TGCAGCGTTCGTTCGGCAGAGAACACCGGGGAGCTGTTTTTT,CSVRSAENTGELFF
TRBD1,-,TRBJ2-2,19,TRBV7-9,TGTGCCAGCAGCTTATTCGGTATCGGGGGACAGGTGAACACCGGGGAGCTGTTTTTT,CASSLFGIGGQVNTGELFF